This TCR beta chain emerged from a study of T cells in Graves' hyperthyroidism and ophthalmopathy. TCR beta CDR3 region amplification was performed from RNA transcripts. A first-round RT-PCR of the TCR CDR3 used the HTBI primer set. TCRdb redid the calling of the multiplex PCR reads with MiXCR, one entry per CDR3 protein. In the table there are about 560,000 distinct CDR3 sequences, 16% of which are singletons. In its sample, this clonotype was seen many times. Its cognate antigen is unknown. Trimming took off 2 bases at V and 3 bases at J, with 14 bases between the two ends. This CDR3 contains 15 residues. Germline loops: CDR1 WNHNN, CDR2 SYGVQD (reference sequence). Whole-study findings and limits: Among thyroid clonotypes expanded above 0.001, most also appeared in blood. Ophthalmopathy prediction by the model preceded onset by a median 6.5 months.

Those patients with uncontrolled infection, other autoimmune disease, pregnancy or lactation were excluded. This chain connects TRBV10-1 to TRBJ2-7; D gene ambiguous. This clonotype was obtained from a young woman with Graves' hyperthyroidism. The sequenced material came from blood. The CDR3 nucleotides are TGCGCCAGCAGTGAGCGGGCCGGAGTGGGCTACGAGCAGTACTTC. This encodes CASSERAGVGYEQYF.